These T cell receptor beta chains were read from a single sample in a study of CD8+ T cells in alopecia areata. The repertoire was sequenced with immunoSEQ multiplex PCR; TCRdb's copy has only in-frame clones and lacks some. The sample lists under 350,000 clones; 55% to 75% were seen once. The sequencing used CD4+ T cells sorted from blood, collected at week 24, from a patient treated with tofacitinib. The origin of the receptors is a human donor with alopecia areata. Each CDR3 is given with its conserved first and last residue. A D gene is named only where the DNA matches it firmly. Clone size appears in some rows only: once, few, many, or a class for an expanded clone.

v_call: TRBV27
clone_size: once
d_call: NA
j_call: TRBJ1-1
cdr3_nt: TGTGCCAGCAGTTGGACAGTTCAAAACACTGAAGCTTTCTTT
cdr3_aa: CASSWTVQNTEAFF

v_call: TRBV6-6
clone_size: few
d_call: TRBD1
j_call: TRBJ2-7
cdr3_nt: TGTGCCAGCAGTCGCCTAGGGACAGGGTACGAGCAGTACTTC
cdr3_aa: CASSRLGTGYEQYF

v_call: TRBV2
clone_size: NA
d_call: NA
j_call: TRBJ2-3
cdr3_nt: TGTGCCAGCAGTGATTCTGCGGGACGGAATACGCAGTATTTT
cdr3_aa: CASSDSAGRNTQYF

v_call: TRBV19
clone_size: NA
d_call: TRBD1
j_call: TRBJ1-6
cdr3_nt: TGTGCCAGTAGATCCGGGACAGTTAATTCACCCCTCCACTTT
cdr3_aa: CASRSGTVNSPLHF

v_call: TRBV5-6
clone_size: few
d_call: NA
j_call: TRBJ1-1
cdr3_nt: TGTGCCAGCAGCTTACGTGGAAGGAGCACTGAAGCTTTCTTT
cdr3_aa: CASSLRGRSTEAFF

v_call: TRBV30
clone_size: once
d_call: NA
j_call: TRBJ1-2
cdr3_nt: TGTGCCTGGAAAACGGACAGACCCTATGGCTACACCTTC
cdr3_aa: CAWKTDRPYGYTF

v_call: TRBV30
clone_size: NA
d_call: TRBD2
j_call: TRBJ2-1
cdr3_nt: TGTGCCTGGGGTCGCAGCGGGGGGCTCGGTCTTGAGCAGTTCTTC
cdr3_aa: CAWGRSGGLGLEQFF

v_call: TRBV5-1
clone_size: NA
d_call: NA
j_call: TRBJ2-2
cdr3_nt: TGCGCCAGCAGTAAAGATACGAACACCGGGGAGCTGTTTTTT
cdr3_aa: CASSKDTNTGELFF

v_call: TRBV30
clone_size: few
d_call: TRBD1
j_call: TRBJ2-7
cdr3_nt: TGTGCCTGGAGCAGGGACAGGGATTACGAGCAGTACTTC
cdr3_aa: CAWSRDRDYEQYF

v_call: TRBV25-1
clone_size: NA
d_call: NA
j_call: TRBJ2-1
cdr3_nt: TGTGCCAGCAGTGAATGGGGGGCGGGTGAGCAGTTCTTC
cdr3_aa: CASSEWGAGEQFF

v_call: TRBV29-1
clone_size: NA
d_call: NA
j_call: TRBJ2-7
cdr3_nt: TGCAGCGTTGTGGGCACCTCAGTCGAGCAGTACTTC
cdr3_aa: CSVVGTSVEQYF

v_call: TRBV9
clone_size: NA
d_call: NA
j_call: TRBJ2-5
cdr3_nt: TGTGCCAGCAGCGTAGGGCAGGAGACCCAGTACTTC
cdr3_aa: CASSVGQETQYF

v_call: TRBV7-2
clone_size: NA
d_call: NA
j_call: TRBJ1-1
cdr3_nt: TGTGCCAGCAGCCCCCAGGGCACAGGCACTGAAGCTTTCTTT
cdr3_aa: CASSPQGTGTEAFF

v_call: TRBV15
clone_size: NA
d_call: TRBD1
j_call: TRBJ1-1
cdr3_nt: TGTGCCACCAGCGGGGGGACAGGGGGCCGAGAAGCTTTCTTT
cdr3_aa: CATSGGTGGREAFF

v_call: TRBV23-1
clone_size: few
d_call: NA
j_call: TRBJ1-2
cdr3_nt: TGCGCCAGCAGTCAGGGGGGCGGTAACGGCTACACCTTC
cdr3_aa: CASSQGGGNGYTF

v_call: TRBV7-2
clone_size: NA
d_call: NA
j_call: TRBJ2-2
cdr3_nt: TGTGCCAGCAGCTTCGGGACCGACACCGGGGAGCTGTTTTTT
cdr3_aa: CASSFGTDTGELFF

v_call: TRBV30
clone_size: NA
d_call: NA
j_call: TRBJ1-1
cdr3_nt: TGTGCCTGGACAGGAATGAACACTGAAGCTTTCTTT
cdr3_aa: CAWTGMNTEAFF

v_call: TRBV5-1
clone_size: NA
d_call: NA
j_call: TRBJ2-5
cdr3_nt: TGCGCCAGCAGCTCCATGTACCAAGAGACCCAGTACTTC
cdr3_aa: CASSSMYQETQYF

v_call: TRBV9
clone_size: NA
d_call: NA
j_call: TRBJ2-3
cdr3_nt: TGTGCCAGCAGTATTGACAGGTCTACAGATACGCAGTATTTT
cdr3_aa: CASSIDRSTDTQYF

v_call: TRBV30
clone_size: NA
d_call: NA
j_call: TRBJ2-3
cdr3_nt: TGTGCCTGGGACCGGACTGTGACTAAAGCGCAGTATTTT
cdr3_aa: CAWDRTVTKAQYF

v_call: TRBV18
clone_size: NA
d_call: TRBD1
j_call: TRBJ1-5
cdr3_nt: TGTGCCAGCTCACCAGGGACAGGGCCAAATCAGCCCCAGCATTTT
cdr3_aa: CASSPGTGPNQPQHF

v_call: TRBV29-1
clone_size: NA
d_call: NA
j_call: TRBJ1-1
cdr3_nt: TGCAGCGTTGTAATCAGCCCTGGGGCTGAAGCTTTCTTT
cdr3_aa: CSVVISPGAEAFF

v_call: TRBV11-1
clone_size: NA
d_call: TRBD1
j_call: TRBJ1-4
cdr3_nt: TGTGCCAGCAGTCACGGGACAGTGGATGAAAAACTGTTTTTT
cdr3_aa: CASSHGTVDEKLFF

v_call: TRBV30
clone_size: few
d_call: NA
j_call: TRBJ1-5
cdr3_nt: TGTGCCTGGAGTAGACGGGAAAATCAGCCCCAGCATTTT
cdr3_aa: CAWSRRENQPQHF

v_call: TRBV5-6
clone_size: NA
d_call: TRBD1
j_call: TRBJ2-5
cdr3_nt: TGTGCCAGCAGCTTCAGGACAGGGCCTCAAGAGACCCAGTACTTC
cdr3_aa: CASSFRTGPQETQYF

v_call: TRBV30
clone_size: NA
d_call: NA
j_call: TRBJ1-6
cdr3_nt: TGTGCCTGGAACCGCGATACCAGTTCACCCCTCCACTTT
cdr3_aa: CAWNRDTSSPLHF

v_call: TRBV14
clone_size: NA
d_call: NA
j_call: TRBJ2-6
cdr3_nt: TGTGCCAGCAGCCAATTGCGGTCTGGGGCCAACGTCCTGACTTTC
cdr3_aa: CASSQLRSGANVLTF

v_call: TRBV5-1
clone_size: NA
d_call: TRBD1
j_call: TRBJ2-7
cdr3_nt: TGCGCCAGCAGCACCGGACAGGGCTCCTACGAGCAGTACTTC
cdr3_aa: CASSTGQGSYEQYF

v_call: TRBV25-1
clone_size: NA
d_call: TRBD1
j_call: TRBJ2-1
cdr3_nt: TGTGCCAGTGGGACAGGGGGCTCCAGTGAGCAGTTCTTC
cdr3_aa: CASGTGGSSEQFF

v_call: TRBV5-1
clone_size: NA
d_call: NA
j_call: TRBJ1-3
cdr3_nt: TGCGCCAGCAGCTTGCAGTACAGGCCCGACTCTGGAAACACCATATATTTT
cdr3_aa: CASSLQYRPDSGNTIYF

v_call: TRBV29-1
clone_size: few
d_call: TRBD1
j_call: TRBJ1-4
cdr3_nt: TGCAGCGTTGAAGGTGTTTCGGACAGGGGTAAAGAAAAACTGTTTTTT
cdr3_aa: CSVEGVSDRGKEKLFF

v_call: TRBV4-3
clone_size: few
d_call: NA
j_call: TRBJ1-2
cdr3_nt: TGCGCCAGCAGCCAAGATGCCCACCGGGGGGGCTACACCTTC
cdr3_aa: CASSQDAHRGGYTF

v_call: TRBV28
clone_size: NA
d_call: NA
j_call: TRBJ1-1
cdr3_nt: TGTGCCAGCAGTTTATTGAACACTGAAGCTTTCTTT
cdr3_aa: CASSLLNTEAFF

v_call: TRBV30
clone_size: NA
d_call: NA
j_call: TRBJ1-3
cdr3_nt: TGTGCCTGGATCGGCTTGAACTCTGGAAACACCATATATTTT
cdr3_aa: CAWIGLNSGNTIYF

v_call: TRBV11-2
clone_size: NA
d_call: NA
j_call: TRBJ2-4
cdr3_nt: TGTGCCAGCAGCTCAGAGTGGGGCGGCAGGGTAAACATTCAGTACTTC
cdr3_aa: CASSSEWGGRVNIQYF

v_call: TRBV30
clone_size: few
d_call: NA
j_call: TRBJ1-5
cdr3_nt: TGTGCCTGGAGTGTACGACAGGTGTACCAGCCCCAGCATTTT
cdr3_aa: CAWSVRQVYQPQHF

v_call: TRBV30
clone_size: NA
d_call: NA
j_call: TRBJ1-2
cdr3_nt: TGTGCCTGGACCCACTTCTATGGCTACACCTTC
cdr3_aa: CAWTHFYGYTF

v_call: TRBV28
clone_size: NA
d_call: NA
j_call: TRBJ1-1
cdr3_nt: TGTGCCAGCAGTTTATTGGGAAGGGAAAACACTGAAGCTTTCTTT
cdr3_aa: CASSLLGRENTEAFF

v_call: TRBV30
clone_size: NA
d_call: NA
j_call: TRBJ2-3
cdr3_nt: TGTGCCTGGAGTATAGGGGGAAACACAGATACGCAGTATTTT
cdr3_aa: CAWSIGGNTDTQYF

v_call: TRBV15
clone_size: few
d_call: TRBD2
j_call: TRBJ2-1
cdr3_nt: TGTGCCACCAGCAGAGAAAGGAGGGAGGGTGAGCAGTTCTTC
cdr3_aa: CATSRERREGEQFF

v_call: TRBV7-6
clone_size: NA
d_call: TRBD1
j_call: TRBJ2-7
cdr3_nt: TGTGCCAGCAGCCCCCGGGGACAGTACGAGCAGTACTTC
cdr3_aa: CASSPRGQYEQYF

v_call: TRBV4-2
clone_size: NA
d_call: NA
j_call: TRBJ1-2
cdr3_nt: TGTGCCAGCAGCCAAGATCTTGGGTTTGGCTACACCTTC
cdr3_aa: CASSQDLGFGYTF

v_call: TRBV29-1
clone_size: few
d_call: TRBD1
j_call: TRBJ2-7
cdr3_nt: TGCAGCGTTGAAGAATGGGGACAGGGCTCCTACGAGCAGTACTTC
cdr3_aa: CSVEEWGQGSYEQYF

v_call: TRBV9
clone_size: NA
d_call: NA
j_call: TRBJ2-5
cdr3_nt: TGTGCCAGCAGCTCCCAACCACAGGTACCCCAAGAGACCCAGTACTTC
cdr3_aa: CASSSQPQVPQETQYF

v_call: TRBV29-1
clone_size: NA
d_call: TRBD1
j_call: TRBJ2-3
cdr3_nt: TGCAGCGTCCGGGACAGGGAGGCAGATACGCAGTATTTT
cdr3_aa: CSVRDREADTQYF

v_call: TRBV29-1
clone_size: NA
d_call: NA
j_call: TRBJ2-3
cdr3_nt: TGCAGCGTTGGTGGAGATACGCAGTATTTT
cdr3_aa: CSVGGDTQYF

v_call: TRBV29-1
clone_size: NA
d_call: TRBD2
j_call: TRBJ2-3
cdr3_nt: TGCAGCGTAACCTTTATGACTAGCGGGGGAACAGATACGCAGTATTTT
cdr3_aa: CSVTFMTSGGTDTQYF

v_call: TRBV6-5
clone_size: NA
d_call: NA
j_call: TRBJ1-1
cdr3_nt: TGTGCCATCACTCGGGGGCTGAGCGACACTGAAGCTTTCTTT
cdr3_aa: CAITRGLSDTEAFF

v_call: TRBV30
clone_size: NA
d_call: TRBD1
j_call: TRBJ1-5
cdr3_nt: TGTGCCTTTGACAGGGGAGGTCAGTCCAATCAGCCCCAGCATTTT
cdr3_aa: CAFDRGGQSNQPQHF

v_call: TRBV19
clone_size: medium-sized
d_call: TRBD2
j_call: TRBJ2-1
cdr3_nt: TGTGCCAGCCACGACCCCGGGACTAGGGGCTCCGGGGAGCAGTTCTTC
cdr3_aa: CASHDPGTRGSGEQFF

v_call: TRBV4-3
clone_size: NA
d_call: TRBD2
j_call: TRBJ2-1
cdr3_nt: TGCGCCAGCAGCCAGACCCGGACTAGCGGGGGGTACAATGAGCAGTTCTTC
cdr3_aa: CASSQTRTSGGYNEQFF

v_call: TRBV7-9
clone_size: many
d_call: NA
j_call: TRBJ1-1
cdr3_nt: TGTGCCAGCAGCTCCCGCCGGGGGGACACTGAAGCTTTCTTT
cdr3_aa: CASSSRRGDTEAFF

v_call: TRBV5-6
clone_size: NA
d_call: TRBD1
j_call: TRBJ1-5
cdr3_nt: TGTGCCAGCAGTCAGGGGGCAGGGCTGTACAATCAGCCCCAGCATTTT
cdr3_aa: CASSQGAGLYNQPQHF

v_call: TRBV2
clone_size: NA
d_call: NA
j_call: TRBJ2-5
cdr3_nt: TGTGCCAGCAGTGAAGGGGCCAGGGGTACGGAGACCCAGTACTTC
cdr3_aa: CASSEGARGTETQYF